This T cell receptor beta chain came from a study of metastatic and nonmetastatic thyroid tumors. Turning to the study itself: For malignant and benign thyroid patients, tumor or nodule tissue and blood were the sources whose repertoires were compared. Study findings and constraints: In blood and tumor, TCR beta diversity was reportedly significantly higher in malignant thyroid tumors than in benign nodules.

TCRdb used MiXCR to call clones anew from the PCR reads. The sample yields 43,000 or so clones, around 25% seen once. Thyroid surgery was performed in patients who had received no treatment beforehand. Many counts were recorded for this clone. The antigen is undetermined. This CDR3 contains 13 residues. The V end lost 4 bases, the J end lost 0 bases, and 6 bases lay between the germline ends. Germline lookup yields CDR1 LGHDT and CDR2 YNNKEL (reference sequence). This chain links TRBV3-1 with TRBJ1-1; D is perhaps TRBD1 (6 bases). The receptor's source is a male donor with papillary thyroid cancer or a benign thyroid nodule (not recorded which). Some clones in this sample may be carry-over from other donors' samples. The material sequenced was blood. The CDR3 nucleotides read TGTGCCAGCAGCCGACAGGTGAACACTGAAGCTTTCTTT. Translation: CASSRQVNTEAFF.